This TCR beta chain originates from a study of shared clonotypes between healthy human individuals. Overall study findings and caveats: Four donors had 5% to 6% of their naive CD4 clonotypes in common.

Several immunoSEQ 96-well plates shared each subset's DNA, each plate a replicate. Generated by immunoSEQ multiplex PCR, the TCRdb table keeps only in-frame clones and is missing some. The sample shows about 2.1 million clones, about 94% of them seen only once. The CDR3 runs to 16 residues. CDR1 is MNHEY, CDR2 SMNVEV, per germline (reference sequence). V was trimmed by 4 bases and J by 1 base, leaving 13 bases between them. A single count supports this clone. Its antigen is as yet unknown. CD45RO-negative CD8 cells positively selected for CCR7 made up the naive population, which excluded terminally differentiated effector memory CD45RA+ cells.

The V gene is TRBV27, the J gene TRBJ2-2; no reliable D call. The clonotype originates from a man aged 18 to 29 in good health. Some clones in this sample may be carry-over from other donors' samples. The specimen was naive CD8+ T cells from PBMCs. The CDR3 DNA follows: TGTGCCAGCAGTTATATATCACCAGTGAACACCGGGGAGCTGTTTTTT. The encoded protein is CASSYISPVNTGELFF.